One and the same sample provided the 20 T cell receptor beta chains below, sequenced in a study of cytomegalovirus exposure and HLA in healthy donors. Using immunoSEQ multiplex PCR, the repertoire was profiled, and TCRdb retains in-frame clones only, with some absent. The table records about 110,000 clones, about nine tenths of them present only once. The sequencing sample was made of PBMCs. The source of these receptors is a woman in her late teens or twenties in good health and CMV-seronegative.

This clone came up once. This chain links TRBV7-9 with TRBJ1-2; 7 bases map to TRBD1. This CDR3 comprises 19 residues. V was pared by 7 bases and J by 0 bases, with 20 bases of the junction left unmatched. Per the germline V gene, CDR1 is SEHNR and CDR2 is FQNEAQ (reference sequence). The CDR3 bases are TGTGCCAGCACCCTAACCGGGGCGAAGGGGGCCCAAGCTAACTATGGCTACACCTTC. Its translation is CASTLTGAKGAQANYGYTF.

With respect to this clone: At one of its ends the junction is not consistent with the germline gene, which may arise from a read error. This sequence joins TRBV6-6 and TRBJ1-3; D is unclear. The germline gives CDR1 MNHNY, CDR2 SVGAGI (reference sequence). CDR3 length equals 16 residues. The CDR3 spells CASSYYSSRGGNTIYF. DNA of the CDR3: TGTGCCAGCAGCTACTACTCCTCCCGGGGTGGAAACACCATATATTTT.

There are a few counts of this clone. This rearrangement joins TRBV30 to TRBJ1-2, with 11 bases identical to TRBD1. Germline trimming cut 5 bases from V and 1 base from J; bases unmatched to any gene: 0. This CDR3 has 13 residues. Germline V gene lookup returns CDR1 GTSNPN and CDR2 SVGIG (reference sequence). CDR3 nucleotide sequence: TGTGCCTGGGGGACAGGGGGTAACTATGGCTACACCTTC. Amino acids: CAWGTGGNYGYTF.

The genes are TRBV27 and TRBJ2-7; 9 nucleotides line up with TRBD1. Trimming cost V 1 base and J 5 bases; bases outside gene matches: 12. CDR1 and CDR2 from the germline V gene are MNHEY and SMNVEV (reference sequence). The CDR3 loop spans 17 amino acids. CDR3 region: CASSLFGGDRVVHEQYF. DNA for the CDR3: TGTGCCAGCAGTTTATTTGGCGGGGACAGGGTTGTCCACGAGCAGTACTTC.

The chain recombines TRBV27 with TRBJ2-1; 9 bases map to TRBD1. The junction had 10 bases not matched to a gene; V was cut back by 5 bases and J by 2 bases. Germline V gene data show CDR1 as MNHEY and CDR2 as SMNVEV (reference sequence). The CDR3 totals 17 residues. Written as DNA, the CDR3 is TGTGCCAGCAGTCCCTGGGACAGGGTTTCCCCCTACAATGAGCAGTTCTTC. It translates to CASSPWDRVSPYNEQFF.

The table lists this clone with a few counts. The J gene is TRBJ2-7, the V gene TRBV7-8; weak D call: TRBD1 (5 bases). This CDR3 spans 12 amino acids. From germline, CDR1 is SGHVS and CDR2 FQNEAQ. V gave up 5 bases and J gave up 4 bases, with 9 bases separating them. The CDR3 DNA is TGTGCCAGCAGCGAGCAGGGTTACGAGCAGTACTTC. It translates to CASSEQGYEQYF.

This chain joins TRBV5-6 and TRBJ2-5; D uncertain. Trimming cost V 4 bases and J 4 bases, with 23 bases left between them. CDR3 length equals 17 residues. From germline, CDR1 is SGHDT and CDR2 YYEEEE. CDR3 nucleotides: TGTGCCAGCAGCGCCTTATACGGCCAGCGATACATAGAGACCCAGTACTTC. Its translation: CASSALYGQRYIETQYF.

The chain recombines TRBV30 with TRBJ1-1; 8 nucleotides match TRBD1. Trimming took 0 bases from V and 1 from J; bases not matched to a gene: 4. The length of the CDR3 is 15 residues. The V gene's germline CDR1 is GTSNPN and CDR2 SVGIG (reference sequence). The CDR3 DNA sequence: TGTGCCTGGAGTGTGGTCACAGGGGGGAACACTGAAGCTTTCTTT. Residues: CAWSVVTGGNTEAFF.

J is TRBJ2-3 and V is TRBV27; D is undetermined. The CDR3 has 14 residues. The germline V and J ends were trimmed by 5 bases and 1 base, with 10 bases remaining between them. The germline V gene encodes CDR1 MNHEY and CDR2 SMNVEV (reference sequence). CDR3 loop: CASSISIGTDTQYF. CDR3 nucleotides: TGTGCCAGCAGTATTAGTATAGGCACAGATACGCAGTATTTT.

The chain combines TRBV28 with TRBJ1-2; 7 bases map to TRBD1. The J segment lost 3 bases and the V segment lost 7 bases, leaving 8 bases of the junction unmatched. Germline V lookup: CDR1 MDHEN, CDR2 SYDVKM. This CDR3 comprises 14 residues. CDR3 amino acids: CASTPTGTHYGYTF. The DNA for the CDR3 is TGTGCCAGCACCCCGACAGGGACCCACTATGGCTACACCTTC.

The chain employs TRBV29-1 and TRBJ1-2; 10 nucleotides agree with TRBD1. Unmatched junction bases numbered 4, after V lost 5 bases and J lost 4 bases. Germline CDR1 SQVTM, CDR2 ANQGSEA. The length of the CDR3 is 13 residues. This CDR3 is CSVLTGGVYGYTF. The DNA of the CDR3 is TGCAGCGTTTTGACAGGGGGCGTCTATGGCTACACCTTC.

This clone has only one observation. This chain joins TRBV12-2 and TRBJ1-4. TRBV12-2 is a known pseudogene. The CDR3 is 19 amino acids. In DNA form, the CDR3 reads TGTGCAAGTCGCTTAGTAAAACCGGGACTCCTTCCAACTAATGAAAAACTGTTTTTT. Residues: CASRLVKPGLLPTNEKLFF.

This CDR3 is CASSLVRGTEAFF. For the CDR3, the DNA is TGTGCCAGCAGCTTAGTCAGGGGCACTGAAGCTTTCTTT. The chain is built from TRBV13 and TRBJ1-1; D perhaps matches TRBD1 (6 bases). Trimming pared 1 base from V and 4 bases from J, leaving 7 bases between. Germline V CDR1 and CDR2: PRHDT, FYEKMQ (reference sequence). The CDR3 runs to 13 residues.

The rearrangement links TRBV11-2 to TRBJ2-2; D may be TRBD1 (7 bases). Germline CDR1 and CDR2: SGHAT and FQNNGV. This CDR3 region has 15 residues. Trimming cost V 2 bases and J 6 bases, with 13 bases left between them. The CDR3 nucleotides are TGTGCCAGCAGCTTATCGTCCAGGGGGGCCGGGGAGCTGTTTTTT. Its translation is CASSLSSRGAGELFF.

This chain uses TRBV7-3 with TRBJ2-1; D might be TRBD2 (6 bases). V was pared by 2 bases and J by 9 bases, with 17 bases between. The CDR3 is 15 residues long. Germline V gene lookup returns CDR1 SGHTA and CDR2 FQGTGA. This chain's CDR3 is CASSLGGSGGLEQFF. The CDR3 DNA reads as TGTGCCAGCAGCTTAGGAGGGTCCGGGGGTCTTGAGCAGTTCTTC.

DNA for the CDR3: TGTGCCAGCAGCCAACGGGGACTTCCGGACAATGAGCAGTTCTTC. Its protein is CASSQRGLPDNEQFF. The gene calls are TRBV11-2 and TRBJ2-1, with D possibly TRBD2 on 6 matching bases. In germline, CDR1 is SGHAT, CDR2 FQNNGV. The V gene lost 5 bases and the J gene lost 5 bases, with 16 bases spanning the gap. The CDR3 is made up of 15 amino acids.

This rearrangement joins TRBV28 to TRBJ2-5; 8 positions agree with TRBD1. The ends lost 2 bases at V and 7 bases at J; junction bases unmatched: 12. The CDR3 loop spans 16 amino acids. Germline CDR1 and CDR2: MDHEN and SYDVKM. Written as DNA, the CDR3 is TGTGCCAGCAGTTTAGGGGCCAGGGGGCTGGACGGGACCCAGTACTTC. Encoded protein: CASSLGARGLDGTQYF. The full variable domain, with the rest looked up from reference TRBV28 and TRBJ2-5, is DVKVTQSSRYLVKRTGEKVFLECVQDMDHENMFWYRQDPGLGLRLIYFSYDVKMKEKGDIPEGYSVSREKKERFSLILESASTNQTSMYLCASSLGARGLDGTQYFGPGTRLLVL.

The genes are TRBV5-6 and TRBJ1-6, with 9 bases lining up with TRBD1. V was pared by 0 bases and J by 9 bases, with 4 bases of the junction left unmatched. This CDR3 spans 15 amino acids. Per the germline V gene, CDR1 is SGHDT and CDR2 is YYEEEE. The CDR3 here is CASSLGTGVASPLHF. The DNA for the CDR3 is TGTGCCAGCAGCTTGGGGACAGGGGTTGCTTCACCCCTCCACTTT. Full variable domain (remainder filled in from reference TRBV5-6 and TRBJ1-6): DAGVTQSPTHLIKTRGQQVTLRCSPKSGHDTVSWYQQALGQGPQFIFQYYEEEERQRGNFPDRFSGHQFPNYSSELNVNALLLGDSALYLCASSLGTGVASPLHFGNGTRLTVT.

For this clone: The sample has other DNA sequences that encode this CDR3 too. The rearrangement joins TRBV20-1 to TRBJ2-7; weak D call: TRBD2 (6 bases). The germline gives CDR1 DFQATT, CDR2 SNEGSKA (reference sequence). The germline V and J ends were trimmed by 6 bases and 3 bases, with 9 bases remaining between them. This CDR3 contains 11 residues. CDR3 nucleotides: TGCAGTGCCAGGAGGGGCTACGAGCAGTACTTC. Its protein is CSARRGYEQYF.

V is TRBV28 and J is TRBJ1-2; no clear D gene. The CDR3 contains 14 residues. Germline values: CDR1 MDHEN, CDR2 SYDVKM. V was shortened by 5 bases and J by 4 bases, with 14 bases between the two germline ends. The CDR3 nucleotides are TGTGCCAGCAGTGCGGGAGGGTTCGGCTATGGCTACACCTTC. This sequence encodes CASSAGGFGYGYTF.